The sequence of this T cell receptor beta chain was determined in a study of cytomegalovirus exposure and HLA in healthy donors. Study information: A prior study identified just under 120 million unique TCR beta sequences from around 180 million T cells. Overall study findings and caveats: When analyzed later, a missense DCLRE1C variant was found to be linked to TCR beta V- and J-gene trimming.

60 Vbeta and 13 Jbeta primers were used in PCR. Data came from immunoSEQ multiplex PCR; TCRdb stores just in-frame clones and leaves some out. The sample contains roughly 130,000 clones, approximately 80% of which appear only once. CDR3 length: 14 amino acids. The V and J ends lost 3 bases and 0 bases respectively, with 8 bases between them. CDR1 and CDR2 from the germline V gene are MDHEN and SYDVKM. Regarding this clone: Its antigen is undetermined.

This receptor was taken from a man aged 18 to 30 in good health and CMV-seronegative. The rearrangement joins TRBV28 to TRBJ1-2; no clear D. The source material was PBMCs. The CDR3 DNA is TGTGCCAGCAGTTTTTCCGGAGCTAACTATGGCTACACCTTC. Translation gives CASSFSGANYGYTF.